This T cell receptor beta chain originates from a study of shared clonotypes between healthy human individuals. For every subset, genomic DNA was evenly distributed across several immunoSEQ plates. Measured with immunoSEQ multiplex PCR; TCRdb has only the in-frame clones, and not every one. The data show 1 million to 1.2 million clones, roughly 77% seen once. CDR3 length equals 14 residues. Deletions cut 1 base from V and 3 bases from J, with 10 bases between. The germline V gene has CDR1 MDHEN and CDR2 SYDVKM. This clone has a single count. Healthy HIV-negative adults with no recent acute infections or vaccinations were recruited as donors.

The chain combines TRBV28 with TRBJ2-7, with no clear D. The TCR comes from a man aged 18 to 29 in good health. Some clones in this sample may be carry-over from other donors' samples. Sequenced material: memory CD4+ T cells from PBMCs. Described subset: CD45RA-negative fraction. The DNA for the CDR3 is TGTGCCAGCAGTTTATTGGTGGGTGGCTACGAGCAGTACTTC. As protein: CASSLLVGGYEQYF.